This is a list of T cell receptor beta chains from one sample in a study of cytomegalovirus exposure and HLA in healthy donors. Data came from immunoSEQ multiplex PCR; TCRdb stores just in-frame clones and leaves some out. The sample consists of under 200,000 clones, around 80% of them appearing once. Sequencing was done on a sample of PBMCs. The source is a female donor in good health and CMV-seronegative. Both conserved end residues are part of each CDR3. Fields, in order: clone size, V gene, J gene, D gene, CDR3 protein, CDR3 DNA. The D gene is left open where the match is weak. Clone size, where shown, is once, few, many, or a class for clones that have expanded.

NA,TRBV28,TRBJ1-2,TRBD1,CASSVPGTGGRGYTF,TGTGCCAGCAGTGTTCCCGGGACAGGGGGTAGGGGCTACACCTTC
NA,TRBV5-6,TRBJ2-4,TRBD1,CASSLGVRPRGLDIQYF,TGTGCCAGCAGCCTTGGTGTTCGGCCGAGGGGGCTGGACATTCAGTACTTC
NA,TRBV29-1,TRBJ2-1,NA,CSVGSGLVDEQFF,TGCAGCGTTGGGTCAGGGTTAGTGGATGAGCAGTTCTTC
NA,TRBV4-1,TRBJ1-5,NA,CASSQGAGRDNQPQHF,TGCGCCAGCAGCCAAGGGGCAGGTCGGGACAATCAGCCCCAGCATTTT
NA,TRBV7-3,TRBJ2-5,NA,CASSQNPGGISETQYF,TGTGCCAGCAGCCAAAATCCCGGAGGGATCTCAGAGACCCAGTACTTC
once,TRBV20-1,TRBJ2-1,NA,CSAFGNEQFF,TGCAGTGCGTTCGGGAATGAGCAGTTCTTC
NA,TRBV4-1,TRBJ2-5,NA,CASSQVADFQETQYF,TGCGCCAGCAGCCAAGTAGCGGATTTCCAAGAGACCCAGTACTTC
NA,TRBV15,TRBJ1-1,TRBD1,CATSREAGQGGEAFF,TGTGCCACCAGCAGGGAGGCAGGACAGGGAGGGGAAGCTTTCTTT
once,TRBV5-1,TRBJ2-5,NA,CASSYQGSQETQYF,TGCGCCAGCAGCTATCAGGGATCCCAAGAGACCCAGTACTTC
few,TRBV30,TRBJ1-1,NA,CAWSGNIRVNTEAFF,TGTGCCTGGAGCGGCAATATCAGGGTGAACACTGAAGCTTTCTTT
NA,TRBV7-2,TRBJ2-2,NA,CASSPRALAMAAGELFF,TGTGCCAGCAGCCCCCGAGCGCTAGCGATGGCTGCCGGGGAGCTGTTTTTT
NA,TRBV27,TRBJ1-5,NA,CASSLGLYNQPQHF,TGTGCCAGCAGTTTGGGGCTTTACAATCAGCCCCAGCATTTT
NA,TRBV7-8,TRBJ2-7,NA,CASSLVVADTYEQYF,TGTGCCAGCAGCTTAGTGGTAGCGGATACCTACGAGCAGTACTTC
many,TRBV7-6,TRBJ2-7,NA,CASSPNEGLNYEQYF,TGTGCCAGCAGCCCCAACGAGGGACTCAACTACGAGCAGTACTTC
NA,TRBV6-1,TRBJ2-5,NA,CASNHRPGGFETQYF,TGTGCCAGCAACCACCGGCCCGGAGGATTCGAGACCCAGTACTTC
NA,TRBV10-3,TRBJ2-2,NA,CAISESRGTNTGELFF,TGTGCCATCAGTGAGTCCAGGGGTACGAACACCGGGGAGCTGTTTTTT
NA,TRBV27,TRBJ2-7,NA,CASSRRDLYEQYF,TGTGCCAGCAGCCGCAGGGATCTCTACGAGCAGTACTTC
NA,TRBV5-5,TRBJ2-2,NA,CASSSDRRNTGELFF,TGTGCCAGCAGCTCCGACAGACGGAACACCGGGGAGCTGTTTTTT
NA,TRBV7-9,TRBJ1-2,TRBD1,CASSPRGRGGGTF,TGTGCCAGCAGCCCCAGGGGGCGAGGTGGGGGCACCTTC
NA,TRBV7-3,TRBJ2-2,TRBD2,CASSLTPRLAANTGELFF,TGTGCCAGCAGCTTAACGCCCCGACTAGCGGCCAACACCGGGGAGCTGTTTTTT
NA,TRBV6-1,TRBJ2-5,NA,CASRETSVETQYF,TGTGCCAGCAGGGAGACTAGTGTCGAGACCCAGTACTTC
few,TRBV7-8,TRBJ2-2,TRBD2,CASRTSGGAIGELFF,TGTGCCAGCAGAACTAGCGGGGGGGCCATCGGGGAGCTGTTTTTT
NA,TRBV9,TRBJ2-2,NA,CASSVVGSVAGELFF,TGTGCCAGCAGCGTAGTTGGTAGCGTAGCCGGGGAGCTGTTTTTT
NA,TRBV6-6,TRBJ2-2,NA,CASSYGQSNTGELFF,TGTGCCAGCAGTTATGGACAGAGCAACACCGGGGAGCTGTTTTTT
once,TRBV9,TRBJ2-2,NA,CAREANEQGDTGELFF,TGTGCCAGAGAAGCGAATGAACAGGGCGACACCGGGGAGCTGTTTTTT
NA,TRBV7-9,TRBJ2-3,TRBD1,CAGDRGTDTQYF,TGTGCGGGGGACAGGGGTACAGATACGCAGTATTTT
NA,TRBV28,TRBJ1-2,TRBD1,CASSLSATGGTGYTF,TGTGCCAGCAGTTTATCAGCGACAGGGGGGACTGGCTACACCTTC
NA,TRBV2,TRBJ2-1,TRBD2,CATQTSADNEQFF,TGTGCCACCCAGACTAGCGCCGACAATGAGCAGTTCTTC
NA,TRBV19,TRBJ2-4,NA,CASSTSGQRNIQYF,TGTGCCAGTAGCACCTCCGGACAGAGAAACATTCAGTACTTC